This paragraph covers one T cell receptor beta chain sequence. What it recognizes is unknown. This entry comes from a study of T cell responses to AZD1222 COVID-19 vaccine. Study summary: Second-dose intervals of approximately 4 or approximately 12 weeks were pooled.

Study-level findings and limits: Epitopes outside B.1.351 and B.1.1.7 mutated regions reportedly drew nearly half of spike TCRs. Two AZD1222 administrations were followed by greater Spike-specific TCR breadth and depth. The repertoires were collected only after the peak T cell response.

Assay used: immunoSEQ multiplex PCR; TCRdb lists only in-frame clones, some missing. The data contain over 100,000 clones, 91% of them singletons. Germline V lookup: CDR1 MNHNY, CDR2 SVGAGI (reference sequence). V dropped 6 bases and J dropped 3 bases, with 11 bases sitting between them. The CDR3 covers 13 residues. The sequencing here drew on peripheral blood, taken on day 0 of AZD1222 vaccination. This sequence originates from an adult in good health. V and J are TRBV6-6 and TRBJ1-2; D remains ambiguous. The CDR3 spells CASSPDTYYGYTF. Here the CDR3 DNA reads TGTGCCAGCAGCCCCGACACTTACTATGGCTACACCTTC.